Listed below are T cell receptor beta chains from one sample, sequenced in a study of control samples from healthy donors and cancer patients. Sequencing was performed with immunoSEQ multiplex PCR; in TCRdb, only in-frame clones are kept and a portion is missing. The sample holds about 150,000 clones; about 93% are singletons and the top ten take 2% to 2.5%. Sequencing was carried out using blood. These receptors all come from a middle-aged man in good health. CDR3s include the opening cysteine and the closing phenylalanine or tryptophan. A D gene is named only where the DNA matches it firmly. Only some rows state a clone size, as once, few, many or a class for expanded clones.

clone_size j_call v_call d_call cdr3_aa cdr3_nt
. TRBJ2-3 TRBV27 TRBD2 CASSRGLAGVSRLSTDTQYF TGTGCCAGCAGTCGAGGACTAGCGGGAGTTTCCCGCCTTAGCACAGATACGCAGTATTTT
. TRBJ2-2 TRBV10-3 . CAIGGPYTGELFF TGTGCCATCGGGGGACCCTACACCGGGGAGCTGTTTTTT
. TRBJ2-7 TRBV29-1 TRBD2 CSVARGRATYEQYF TGCAGCGTTGCTCGCGGGAGGGCAACCTACGAGCAGTACTTC
. TRBJ1-5 TRBV6-1 TRBD1 CASRQDRGLQPQHF TGTGCCAGCAGACAAGACAGGGGGCTTCAGCCCCAGCATTTT
. TRBJ1-2 TRBV12-3/TRBV12-4 . CASSFSGNGYTF TGTGCCAGCAGTTTTTCGGGGAATGGCTACACCTTC
. TRBJ2-1 TRBV29-1 . CSARGMGTSVFF TGCAGCGCCAGGGGTATGGGGACCTCGGTTTTCTTC
. TRBJ2-2 TRBV20-1 TRBD2 CSASSGRASGELFF TGCAGTGCTAGTAGCGGGAGGGCGAGCGGGGAGCTGTTTTTT
. TRBJ2-5 TRBV7-2 . CASSGRRQETQYF TGTGCCAGCAGCGGTAGACGACAAGAGACCCAGTACTTC
. TRBJ1-2 TRBV3-1/TRBV3-2 TRBD1 CASSQPHRGEWGYTF TGTGCCAGCAGCCAACCTCACAGGGGTGAGTGGGGCTACACCTTC
. TRBJ2-3 TRBV7-2 TRBD1 CASSPGQISDTQYF TGTGCCAGCAGCCCGGGACAGATCTCAGATACGCAGTATTTT
. TRBJ2-1 TRBV24-1 . CAIQRSSYNEQFF TGTGCCATCCAGAGGAGCTCCTACAATGAGCAGTTCTTC
. TRBJ2-1 TRBV28 TRBD2 CASSFTGLLNEQFF TGTGCCAGCAGTTTTACGGGACTACTCAATGAGCAGTTCTTC
. TRBJ2-5 TRBV5-1 . CASSLGATGAGETQYF TGCGCCAGCAGCTTGGGGGCCACAGGGGCGGGGGAGACCCAGTACTTC
. TRBJ2-7 TRBV6-5 . CASERAAGTYEQYF TGTGCCAGTGAAAGGGCGGCAGGGACCTACGAGCAGTACTTC
. TRBJ2-2 TRBV5-1 TRBD1 CASSTDRGIAGELFF TGCGCCAGCAGCACCGACAGGGGGATTGCCGGGGAGCTGTTTTTT
. TRBJ2-3 TRBV5-1 . CASSVGAHSPDTQYF TGCGCCAGCAGCGTTGGAGCTCATAGCCCAGATACGCAGTATTTT
. TRBJ2-5 TRBV10-3 . CAISESRETQYF TGTGCCATCAGTGAGTCTCGGGAGACCCAGTACTTC
. TRBJ1-4 TRBV11-2 . CASSPARVGEKLFF TGTGCCAGCAGTCCCGCGAGGGTTGGAGAAAAACTGTTTTTT
. TRBJ1-5 TRBV30 TRBD1 CAWTKTGIGQPQHF TGTGCCTGGACCAAGACAGGGATAGGACAGCCCCAGCATTTT
. TRBJ1-3 TRBV15 . CATSSYGRASGNTIYF TGTGCCACCAGCAGTTATGGACGAGCCTCTGGAAACACCATATATTTT
once TRBJ1-3 TRBV28 . CATIGGAGNTIYF TGTGCCACCATTGGGGGGGCTGGAAACACCATATATTTT
. TRBJ1-1 TRBV27 . CASSPHMNTEAFF TGTGCCAGCAGTCCACACATGAACACTGAAGCTTTCTTT
. TRBJ2-1 TRBV4-1 TRBD2 CASSQDPTTSGRTDEQFF TGCGCCAGCAGCCAAGACCCCACAACTAGCGGGAGAACGGATGAGCAGTTCTTC
. TRBJ2-2 TRBV24-1 TRBD2 CATETSGRNTGELFF TGTGCCACCGAAACTAGCGGGCGGAACACCGGGGAGCTGTTTTTT
. TRBJ1-1 TRBV29-1 TRBD1 CSVARDSEAFF TGCAGCGTTGCGAGGGACAGTGAAGCTTTCTTT
. TRBJ2-5 TRBV20-1 TRBD2 CSASRTSGTPGETQYF TGCAGTGCTAGTAGGACTAGCGGGACCCCGGGAGAGACCCAGTACTTC
. TRBJ1-1 TRBV9 TRBD1 CASSPGLGQMGNTEAFF TGTGCCAGCAGCCCTGGGTTGGGACAGATGGGGAACACTGAAGCTTTCTTT
. TRBJ2-3 TRBV6-4 TRBD1 CASSELGTGGPDTQYF TGTGCCAGCAGCGAACTCGGGACAGGTGGTCCAGATACGCAGTATTTT
. TRBJ2-7 TRBV29-1 . CSVATGVSSYEQYF TGCAGCGTCGCAACAGGAGTATCCTCCTACGAGCAGTACTTC
. TRBJ2-5 TRBV18 TRBD1 CASSDRGIQETQYF TGTGCCAGCTCCGACAGGGGCATCCAAGAGACCCAGTACTTC
. TRBJ1-2 TRBV5-1 . CASSLAPDRNYGYTF TGCGCCAGCAGCTTGGCCCCCGACAGAAACTATGGCTACACCTTC